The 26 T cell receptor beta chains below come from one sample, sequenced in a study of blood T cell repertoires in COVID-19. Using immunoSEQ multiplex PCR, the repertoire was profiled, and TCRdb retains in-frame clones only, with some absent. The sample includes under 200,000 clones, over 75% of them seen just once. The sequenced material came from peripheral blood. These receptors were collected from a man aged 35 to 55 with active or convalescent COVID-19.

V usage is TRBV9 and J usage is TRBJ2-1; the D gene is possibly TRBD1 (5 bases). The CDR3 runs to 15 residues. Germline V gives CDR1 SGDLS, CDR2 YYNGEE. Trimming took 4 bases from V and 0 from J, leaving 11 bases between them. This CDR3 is CASSPDSRSYNEQFF. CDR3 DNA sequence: TGTGCCAGCAGCCCCGACAGTCGCTCCTACAATGAGCAGTTCTTC.

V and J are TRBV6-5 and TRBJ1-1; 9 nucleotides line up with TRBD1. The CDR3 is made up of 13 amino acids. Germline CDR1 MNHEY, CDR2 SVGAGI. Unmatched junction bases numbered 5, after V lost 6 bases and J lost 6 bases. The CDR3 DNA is TGTGCCAGCAGGCCTGGGACAGGGTCTGAAGCTTTCTTT. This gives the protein CASRPGTGSEAFF.

CDR3 amino acids: CASRPSEGIYGYTF. CDR3 DNA: TGCGCCAGCAGGCCCTCGGAGGGGATCTATGGCTACACCTTC. The chain joins TRBV5-1 to TRBJ1-2, with a weak D call TRBD1 (5 bases). In germline, CDR1 is SGHRS, CDR2 YFSETQ. The CDR3 consists of 14 residues. V was clipped by 5 bases and J by 4 bases, with 15 bases between them.

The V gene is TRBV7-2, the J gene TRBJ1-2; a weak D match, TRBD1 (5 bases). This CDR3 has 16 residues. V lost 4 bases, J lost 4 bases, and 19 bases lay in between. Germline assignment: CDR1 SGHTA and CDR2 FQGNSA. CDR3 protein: CASSSSGTLMSYGYTF. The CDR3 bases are TGTGCCAGCAGCTCCTCCGGGACTCTAATGTCCTATGGCTACACCTTC. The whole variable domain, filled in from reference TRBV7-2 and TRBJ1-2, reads GAGVSQSPSNKVTEKGKDVELRCDPISGHTALYWYRQSLGQGLEFLIYFQGNSAPDKSGLPSDRFSAERTGGSVSTLTIQRTQQEDSAVYLCASSSSGTLMSYGYTFGSGTRLTVV.

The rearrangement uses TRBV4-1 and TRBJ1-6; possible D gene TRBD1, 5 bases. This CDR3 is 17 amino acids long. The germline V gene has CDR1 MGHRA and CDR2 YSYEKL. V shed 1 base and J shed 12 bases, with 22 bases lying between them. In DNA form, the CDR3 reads TGCGCCAGCAGCCAAGCCTTTCTCAGGCCAGGGTTAGAACCCCTCCACTTT. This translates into CASSQAFLRPGLEPLHF.

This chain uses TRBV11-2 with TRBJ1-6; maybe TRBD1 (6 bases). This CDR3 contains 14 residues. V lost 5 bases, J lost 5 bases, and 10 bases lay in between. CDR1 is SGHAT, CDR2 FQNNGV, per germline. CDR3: CASSTGQNNSPLHF. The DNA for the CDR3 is TGTGCCAGCAGCACCGGACAGAATAATTCACCCCTCCACTTT.

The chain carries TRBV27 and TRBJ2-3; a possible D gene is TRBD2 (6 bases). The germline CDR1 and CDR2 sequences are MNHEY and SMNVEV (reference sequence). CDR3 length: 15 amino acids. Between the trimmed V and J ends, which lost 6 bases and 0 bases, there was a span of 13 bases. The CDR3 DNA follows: TGTGCCAGCAGCAGACTAGTCCCTAGCACAGATACGCAGTATTTT. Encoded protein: CASSRLVPSTDTQYF.

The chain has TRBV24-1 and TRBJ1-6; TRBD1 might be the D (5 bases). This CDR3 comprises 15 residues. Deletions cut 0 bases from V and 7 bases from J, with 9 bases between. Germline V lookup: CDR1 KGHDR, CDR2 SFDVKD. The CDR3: CATSDLRRGNSPLHF. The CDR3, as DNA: TGTGCCACCAGTGATTTGCGGAGGGGAAATTCACCCCTCCACTTT.

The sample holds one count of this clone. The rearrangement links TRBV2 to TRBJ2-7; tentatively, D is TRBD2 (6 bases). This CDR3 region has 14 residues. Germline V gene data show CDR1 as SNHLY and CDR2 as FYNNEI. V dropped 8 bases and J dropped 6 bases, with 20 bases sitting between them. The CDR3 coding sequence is TGTGCCAGCGGAGGGACCGCGATTAGATCCGAGCAGTACTTC. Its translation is CASGGTAIRSEQYF.

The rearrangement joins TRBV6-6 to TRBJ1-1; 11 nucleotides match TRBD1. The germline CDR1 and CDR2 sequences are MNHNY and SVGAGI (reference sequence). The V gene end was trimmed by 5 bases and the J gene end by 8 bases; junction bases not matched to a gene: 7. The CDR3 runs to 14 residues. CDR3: CASSRGQGAGEAFF. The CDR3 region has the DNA TGTGCCAGCAGTCGAGGACAGGGGGCGGGGGAAGCTTTCTTT.

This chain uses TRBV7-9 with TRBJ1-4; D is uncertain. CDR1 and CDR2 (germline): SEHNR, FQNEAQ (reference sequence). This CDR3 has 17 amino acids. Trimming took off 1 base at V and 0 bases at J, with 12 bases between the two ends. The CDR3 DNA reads TGTGCCAGCAGCTTAGGCCAGTTAATTACAACTAATGAAAAACTGTTTTTT. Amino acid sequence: CASSLGQLITTNEKLFF. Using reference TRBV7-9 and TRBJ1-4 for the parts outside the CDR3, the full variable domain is DTGVSQNPRHKITKRGQNVTFRCDPISEHNRLYWYRQTLGQGPEFLTYFQNEAQLEKSRLLSDRFSAERPKGSFSTLEIQRTEQGDSAMYLCASSLGQLITTNEKLFFGSGTQLSVL.

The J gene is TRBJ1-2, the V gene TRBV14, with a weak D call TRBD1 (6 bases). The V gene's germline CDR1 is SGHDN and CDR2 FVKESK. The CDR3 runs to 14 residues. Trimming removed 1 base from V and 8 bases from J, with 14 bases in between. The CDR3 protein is CASSQAGALWGYTF. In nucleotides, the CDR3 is TGTGCCAGCAGCCAAGCAGGGGCACTCTGGGGCTACACCTTC.

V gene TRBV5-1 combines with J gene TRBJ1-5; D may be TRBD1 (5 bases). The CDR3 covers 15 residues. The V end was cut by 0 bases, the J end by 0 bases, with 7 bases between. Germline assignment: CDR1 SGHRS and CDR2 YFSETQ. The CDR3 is CASSLGGNSNQPQHF. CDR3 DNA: TGCGCCAGCAGCTTGGGGGGCAATAGCAATCAGCCCCAGCATTTT.

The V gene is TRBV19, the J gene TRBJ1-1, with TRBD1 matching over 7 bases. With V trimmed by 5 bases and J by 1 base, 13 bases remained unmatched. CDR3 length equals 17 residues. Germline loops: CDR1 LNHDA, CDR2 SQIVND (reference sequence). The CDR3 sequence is CASSPIARQGWNTEAFF. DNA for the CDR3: TGTGCCAGTAGTCCCATCGCAAGACAGGGTTGGAACACTGAAGCTTTCTTT.

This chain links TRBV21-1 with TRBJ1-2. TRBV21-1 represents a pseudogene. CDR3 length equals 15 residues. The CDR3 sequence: CASREVVSANYGYTF. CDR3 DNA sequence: TGTGCCAGCAGGGAAGTGGTGTCAGCGAACTATGGCTACACCTTC.

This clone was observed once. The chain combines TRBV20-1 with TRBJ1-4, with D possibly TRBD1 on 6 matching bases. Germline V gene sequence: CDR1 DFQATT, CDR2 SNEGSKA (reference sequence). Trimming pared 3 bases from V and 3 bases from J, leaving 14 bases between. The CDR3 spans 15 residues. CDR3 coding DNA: TGCAGTGCTAGTGGGGGTGGGGGCTCTAATGAAAAACTGTTTTTT. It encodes CSASGGGGSNEKLFF.

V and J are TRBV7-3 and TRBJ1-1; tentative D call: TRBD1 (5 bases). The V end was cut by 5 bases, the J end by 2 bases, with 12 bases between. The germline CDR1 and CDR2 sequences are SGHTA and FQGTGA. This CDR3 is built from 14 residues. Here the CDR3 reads CASSPQGLNTEAFF. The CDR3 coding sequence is TGTGCCAGCAGCCCTCAGGGTCTCAACACTGAAGCTTTCTTT.

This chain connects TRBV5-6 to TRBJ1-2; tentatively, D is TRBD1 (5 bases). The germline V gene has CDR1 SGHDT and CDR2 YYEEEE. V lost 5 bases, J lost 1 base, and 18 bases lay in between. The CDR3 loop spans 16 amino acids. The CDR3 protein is CASRNRVRERNYGYTF. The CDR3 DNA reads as TGTGCCAGCAGGAATCGGGTCAGGGAACGTAACTATGGCTACACCTTC.

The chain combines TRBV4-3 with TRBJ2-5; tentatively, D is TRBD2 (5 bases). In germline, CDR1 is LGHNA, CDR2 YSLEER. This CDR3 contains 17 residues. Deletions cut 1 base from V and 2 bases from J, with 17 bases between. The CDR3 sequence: CASSQVVSDSTQETQYF. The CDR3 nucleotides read TGCGCCAGCAGCCAAGTGGTATCGGACTCAACACAAGAGACCCAGTACTTC.

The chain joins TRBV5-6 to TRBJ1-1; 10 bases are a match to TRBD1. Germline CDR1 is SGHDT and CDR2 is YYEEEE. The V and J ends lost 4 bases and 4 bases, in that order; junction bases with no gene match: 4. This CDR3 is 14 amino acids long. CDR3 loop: CASSRDRGPTEAFF. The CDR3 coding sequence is TGTGCCAGCAGCCGTGACAGGGGGCCCACTGAAGCTTTCTTT.

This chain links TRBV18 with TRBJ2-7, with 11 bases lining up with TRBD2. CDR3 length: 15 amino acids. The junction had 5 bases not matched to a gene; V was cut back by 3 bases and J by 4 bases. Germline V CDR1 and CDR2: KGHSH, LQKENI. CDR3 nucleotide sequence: TGTGCCAGCTCACCTACCGGGACTAGCGGTTACGAGCAGTACTTC. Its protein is CASSPTGTSGYEQYF.

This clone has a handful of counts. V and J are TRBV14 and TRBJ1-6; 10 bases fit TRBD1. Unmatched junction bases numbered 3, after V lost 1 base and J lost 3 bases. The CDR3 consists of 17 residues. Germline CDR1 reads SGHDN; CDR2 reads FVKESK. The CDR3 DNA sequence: TGTGCCAGCAGCCAAGGGGACAGGGGACTCTATAATTCACCCCTCCACTTT. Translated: CASSQGDRGLYNSPLHF.

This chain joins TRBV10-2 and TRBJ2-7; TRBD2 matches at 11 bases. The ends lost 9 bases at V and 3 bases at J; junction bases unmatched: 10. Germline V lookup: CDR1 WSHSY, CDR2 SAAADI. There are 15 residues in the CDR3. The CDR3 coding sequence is TGCGCCAGTTCCCGGTTACTAGCGGGGGACTACGAGCAGTACTTC. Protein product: CASSRLLAGDYEQYF.

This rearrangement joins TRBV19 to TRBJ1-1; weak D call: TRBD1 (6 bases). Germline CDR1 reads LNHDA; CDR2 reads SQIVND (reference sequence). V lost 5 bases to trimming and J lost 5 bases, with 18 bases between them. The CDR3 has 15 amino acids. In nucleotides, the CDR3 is TGTGCCAGTAGTTTCCAGGGGTCGGTGGGGACTGAAGCTTTCTTT. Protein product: CASSFQGSVGTEAFF.

The CDR3 is CASRSGVVYNEQFF. In nucleotides, the CDR3 is TGCGCCAGCCGTAGCGGGGTGGTCTACAATGAGCAGTTCTTC. The rearrangement uses TRBV5-1 and TRBJ2-1, with TRBD2 matching 8 bases. Germline V gene data show CDR1 as SGHRS and CDR2 as YFSETQ. V shed 7 bases and J 3 bases; nucleotides not matched to a gene: 6. CDR3 length: 14 amino acids.

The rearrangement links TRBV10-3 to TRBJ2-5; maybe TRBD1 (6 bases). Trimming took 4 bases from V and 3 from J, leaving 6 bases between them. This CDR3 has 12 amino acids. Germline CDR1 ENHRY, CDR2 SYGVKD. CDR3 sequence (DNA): TGTGCCATCAGTGGGACAGAAGAGACCCAGTACTTC. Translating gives CAISGTEETQYF.